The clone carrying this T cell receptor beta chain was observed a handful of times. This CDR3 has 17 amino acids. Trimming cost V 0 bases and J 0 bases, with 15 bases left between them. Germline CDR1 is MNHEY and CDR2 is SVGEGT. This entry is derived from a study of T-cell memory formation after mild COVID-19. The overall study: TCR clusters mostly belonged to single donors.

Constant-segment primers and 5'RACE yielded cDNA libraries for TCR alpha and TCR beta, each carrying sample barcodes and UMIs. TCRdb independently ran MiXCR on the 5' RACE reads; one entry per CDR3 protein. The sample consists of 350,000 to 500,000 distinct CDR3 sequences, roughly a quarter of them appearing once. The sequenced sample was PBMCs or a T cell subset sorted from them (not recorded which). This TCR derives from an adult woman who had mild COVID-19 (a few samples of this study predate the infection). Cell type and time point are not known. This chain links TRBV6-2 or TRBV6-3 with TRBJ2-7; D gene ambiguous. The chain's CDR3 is CASSYSKRTPRSYEQYF. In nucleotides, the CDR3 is TGTGCCAGCAGTTACTCGAAGCGAACACCCCGCTCCTACGAGCAGTACTTC.